Listed below are T cell receptor beta chains from one sample, sequenced in a study of CD8+ T cells in alopecia areata. The protocol was immunoSEQ multiplex PCR, while the TCRdb copy is restricted to in-frame clones and leaves out a portion. The table lists approximately 170,000 clones, roughly three fifths of them singletons. The material was CD4+ T cells sorted from blood, obtained at week 4, from a patient treated with tofacitinib. These receptors were collected from a human donor with alopecia areata. The CDR3 runs from the conserved cysteine through the conserved F or W. Fields, in order: J gene, V gene, D gene, clone size, CDR3 DNA, CDR3 protein. D genes are given only for firm matches. Where a row states a size, it is once, few, many or the class of an expanded clone; other rows omit it.

TRBJ2-3 TRBV2 NA NA TGTGCCAGCAGTGCTTGGGGTGGCACAGATACGCAGTATTTT CASSAWGGTDTQYF
TRBJ2-7 TRBV7-9 NA NA TGTGCCAGCAGCATTGACCTTTTGGCCTACGAGCAGTACTTC CASSIDLLAYEQYF
TRBJ2-5 TRBV29-1 NA few TGCAGCCTGGGGGGCAGAGAGACCCAGTACTTC CSLGGRETQYF
TRBJ1-2 TRBV30 TRBD1 NA TGTGCCTGGAGTAGGGACAGGTCCTCCTATGGCTACACCTTC CAWSRDRSSYGYTF
TRBJ2-5 TRBV29-1 NA NA TGCAGCGTTGCGGCAGGACAAGAGACCCAGTACTTC CSVAAGQETQYF
TRBJ2-5 TRBV15 TRBD1 NA TGTGCCACCAGCAGAGCCGGGACAGGGGCTGGGGAGACCCAGTACTTC CATSRAGTGAGETQYF
TRBJ2-1 TRBV29-1 NA NA TGCAGCCACGATGAGCAGTTCTTC CSHDEQFF
TRBJ1-5 TRBV29-1 NA NA TGCAGCGTTGTTTTCGGACTCGGAGGCAATCAGCCCCAGCATTTT CSVVFGLGGNQPQHF
TRBJ2-5 TRBV10-3 NA NA TGTGCCATCAGTGAGCCTGGCGGGTCGGAGACCCAGTACTTC CAISEPGGSETQYF
TRBJ2-5 TRBV29-1 NA NA TGCAGCGCCGGGAGTAAAGGAGAGACCCAGTACTTC CSAGSKGETQYF
TRBJ2-1 TRBV7-3 NA NA TGTGCCAGCAGCTTGGTTCCGACCACCACCACCCCAAGCTCCTACAATGAGCAGTTCTTC CASSLVPTTTTPSSYNEQFF
TRBJ2-5 TRBV7-2 TRBD2 NA TGTGCCAGCAGCTCAACTAGCGGCCAAGAGACCCAGTACTTC CASSSTSGQETQYF
TRBJ2-6 TRBV25-1 NA few TGTGCCAGCAGCGGTCCGGGCCTTGACAACCCTGGGGCCAACGTCCTGACTTTC CASSGPGLDNPGANVLTF
TRBJ2-4 TRBV20-1 NA NA TGCAGTGGCCATTCGGGCATTCAGTACTTC CSGHSGIQYF
TRBJ1-2 TRBV28 NA NA TGTGCCAGCAGTGCACTCTATGGCTACACCTTC CASSALYGYTF
TRBJ1-2 TRBV11-3 NA NA TGTGCCAGCAGCTTATCCCTCAGGGACTATGGCTACACCTTC CASSLSLRDYGYTF
TRBJ2-7 TRBV7-9 NA NA TGTGCCAGCAGCTTAACTTCTGATGACAGGTTCTACGAGCAGTACTTC CASSLTSDDRFYEQYF
TRBJ2-1 TRBV15 NA NA TGTGCCACCAGCAGAGCGGGCGGACCTAACAATGAGCAGTTCTTC CATSRAGGPNNEQFF
TRBJ2-3 TRBV4-2 TRBD1 NA TGTGCCAGCAACCCGACAGGGTGGGATACGCAGTATTTT CASNPTGWDTQYF
TRBJ1-3 TRBV30 TRBD1 NA TGTGCCTGGAGGCCAAACCGGGACAGTGGAAACACCATATATTTT CAWRPNRDSGNTIYF
TRBJ2-5 TRBV5-4 TRBD1 NA TGTGCCAGCAGCCAGATCTCAGGGGGCAGAGAGACCCAGTACTTC CASSQISGGRETQYF
TRBJ2-1 TRBV15 TRBD2 NA TGTGCCACCAGCAGGGTTAGCGGGAGGGCCCAGGGTGAGCAGTTCTTC CATSRVSGRAQGEQFF
TRBJ2-1 TRBV28 TRBD2 NA TGTGCCACTAAGGGGACTAGGTTCCACAATGAGCAGTTCTTC CATKGTRFHNEQFF
TRBJ1-2 TRBV2 NA NA TGTGCCAGCAGTGAAGTACGGGGCTACACCTTC CASSEVRGYTF
TRBJ1-1 TRBV29-1 NA NA TGCAGCGTCGCACGGGGGCGAGGCACTGAAGCTTTCTTT CSVARGRGTEAFF
TRBJ1-2 TRBV16 NA NA TGTGCCAGCAGCGTCGGTCGGGGGAACTATGGCTACACCTTC CASSVGRGNYGYTF
TRBJ1-4 TRBV29-1 TRBD1 few TGCAGCGTTCGTGACAGGGCAACTAATGAAAAACTGTTTTTT CSVRDRATNEKLFF
TRBJ1-2 TRBV18 NA NA TGTGCCAGCTCACCGCAGGGTGGGGACTATGGCTACACCTTC CASSPQGGDYGYTF
TRBJ1-5 TRBV5-1 NA NA TGCGCCAGCAGAGAGCAGGGAGGCAATCAGCCCCAGCATTTT CASREQGGNQPQHF
TRBJ2-5 TRBV29-1 NA NA TGCAGCGGTGGACAGAAAGGGGAGACCCAGTACTTC CSGGQKGETQYF
TRBJ2-6 TRBV4-2 NA NA TGTGCCAGCAGCCAAGTCAGGGCTGGGGCCAACGTCCTGACTTTC CASSQVRAGANVLTF
TRBJ2-5 TRBV15 NA NA TGTGCCACCAGCAGGGGGGTCGATCAAGAGACCCAGTACTTC CATSRGVDQETQYF
TRBJ1-5 TRBV5-1 NA NA TGCGCCAGCAGCTTGGATGGTCAGCCCCAGCATTTT CASSLDGQPQHF
TRBJ2-3 TRBV29-1 TRBD1 NA TGCAGCGGAGAACAGGGGCTGGATACGCAGTATTTT CSGEQGLDTQYF
TRBJ1-2 TRBV5-4 NA NA TGTGCCAGCAGCGGACCGGGACCGAACTATGGCTACACCTTC CASSGPGPNYGYTF
TRBJ1-5 TRBV28 NA once TGTGCCAGCAGTTCCCTCGGGGGGAGTTATAGCAATCAGCCCCAGCATTTT CASSSLGGSYSNQPQHF
TRBJ1-2 TRBV11-2 NA few TGTGCCAGCAGCTTAGATCGGGGGACGTATCAAATACCCTCCTTC CASSLDRGTYQIPSF
TRBJ1-1 TRBV20-1 NA NA TGCAGTGCTAGAGGGGGAAGAGAAGCTTTCTTT CSARGGREAFF
TRBJ2-3 TRBV30 TRBD1 few TGTGCCTGGAGCCCCGGGACAGGGGCCTCGGATACGCAGTATTTT CAWSPGTGASDTQYF
TRBJ2-6 TRBV5-1 NA NA TGCGCCAGCAGCTTGTTCCAAACCGGGGCCAACGTCCTGACTTTC CASSLFQTGANVLTF
TRBJ2-7 TRBV6-5 TRBD1 few TGTGCCAGCAGTTACTCGGGACAGGGGACCTACGAGCAGTACTTC CASSYSGQGTYEQYF
TRBJ2-1 TRBV7-9 NA NA TGTGCCAGCAGCCGCAGGGACTTGAGCTCCTACAATGAGCAGTTCTTC CASSRRDLSSYNEQFF
TRBJ2-1 TRBV7-2 TRBD2 few TGTGCCAGCAGAGTCGATAGCGGGTCCTACAATGAGCAGTTCTTC CASRVDSGSYNEQFF
TRBJ2-1 TRBV7-9 NA NA TGTGCCAGCAGCTTTCTCGGGATCTACAATGAGCAGTTCTTC CASSFLGIYNEQFF
TRBJ2-1 TRBV29-1 TRBD2 few TGCAGCGGGAAACTAGCGAGTCGATACAATGAGCAGTTCTTC CSGKLASRYNEQFF
TRBJ1-1 TRBV5-1 TRBD1 few TGCGCCAGCAGCTCGGAACAGGGGAGAACTGAAGCTTTCTTT CASSSEQGRTEAFF
TRBJ1-1 TRBV28 NA NA TGTGCCAGCAGCCTGACCCAGGGAATTGCTTTCTTT CASSLTQGIAFF
TRBJ1-2 TRBV29-1 NA few TGCAGCGTTGAAGATCGCGGCAGGGGAGTTCGCGGCTACACCTTC CSVEDRGRGVRGYTF
TRBJ1-1 TRBV27 NA NA TGTGCCAGCAGTCTGTCGGGGGTTTTAGGACCTCTGGGCGGTGAAGCTTTCTTT CASSLSGVLGPLGGEAFF
TRBJ2-3 TRBV30 NA NA TGTGCCTGCCACCGACAGACAGATACGCAGTATTTT CACHRQTDTQYF
TRBJ1-5 TRBV7-3 NA NA TGTGCCAGCAGCTTAAGGGTCCATACGGAGAATCAGCCCCAGCATTTT CASSLRVHTENQPQHF
TRBJ2-6 TRBV27 NA few TGTGCCAGCAGTTTCTTGTCCTCTGGGGCCAACGTCCTGACTTTC CASSFLSSGANVLTF
TRBJ2-5 TRBV5-1 NA once TGCGCCAGCAGCTTGGTATCCCTAGCTGAGGCGACCCAGTACTTC CASSLVSLAEATQYF
TRBJ2-5 TRBV29-1 NA NA TGCAGCGTTGAAGACGGGACGGGCGATGGTTTTTTGAAGACCCAGTACTTC CSVEDGTGDGFLKTQYF
TRBJ2-1 TRBV29-1 TRBD2 NA TGCAGCGTTGTGTTGACTAGCGGATACAATGAGCAGTTCTTC CSVVLTSGYNEQFF
TRBJ2-4 TRBV5-1 NA NA TGCGCCAGCAGCATAACAATTCTACCCACAGGGTCTGGAAACATTCAGTACTTC CASSITILPTGSGNIQYF
TRBJ1-1 TRBV30 NA few TGTGCCTGGAGACGGTTGAACACTGAAGCTTTCTTT CAWRRLNTEAFF